This TCR beta chain derives from a study of shared clonotypes between healthy human individuals (TCRdb year 2020). Study-wide context: The cohort comprised two women and three men aged 18 to 49 years. To estimate repertoire size and how much clonotype sharing occurs between individuals, the study deeply sequenced the blood TCR repertoires of five healthy adults. Per donor, leukapheresis produced somewhere between about 0.9 and 10 billion PBMCs. For each donor, CD4 naive and CD4 memory were each run on three plates, CD8 naive on two plates, and CD8 memory on one plate. Different laboratories and diverse techniques were used to prepare libraries and sequence TCR repertoires, to increase sequencing depth and limit assay-specific biases. Results and caveats for the whole study, not just this receptor: Estimated clonotype richness was generally larger for naive than for memory subsets. Across a few donors, 4.5% to 6.5% of naive CD4, 3% to 4% of naive CD8, roughly 2.2% of memory CD4, and under 0.45% of memory CD8 clonotypes were shared. Based on pairwise subsampling, the degree of clonotype sharing among donors was expected to be affected by sequencing depth. The genetic and exposure-history diversity represented was limited by the small number of donors. Incomplete sequencing was indicated by rarefaction of sorted-subset datasets, despite the large sequencing depth. Only blood was sampled, and tissue TCR repertoires likely differ from those in blood. Compared with non-shared clonotypes, the clonotypes found in all four sorted-subset donors had higher generation probabilities.

Using the deep immunoSEQ assay, multiplex PCR amplified TCR CDR3 regions from genomic DNA. Extracted genomic DNA from each cell subset was spread evenly across all wells of several immunoSEQ 96-well plates, with each plate serving as a replicate. For sorted subsets, around 0.2 ug of genomic DNA, equivalent to 25,000 to 30,000 T cell genomes, went into each replicate PCR. Purified libraries were quantified with a Qubit 3.0 fluorometer, sized on a Bioanalyzer 2100, and re-quantified with the KAPA Library Quantification kit. A separate single-read 150-cycle Illumina NextSeq 550 flow cell was used to sequence each immunoSEQ 96-well plate. In the authors' own workflow: Because only junctional sequences without quality scores were contained in the immunoSEQ output, filtering matching that applied to full-length reads could not be performed. Sequences were annotated with PyIR, a Python wrapper for IgBLAST v1.9, and V/J genes and CDR3 were assigned using IMGT germline references. Reads with weak V/J assignments (E-value above 1e-6), missing CDR3, stop codons, out-of-frame junctions, or ambiguous translated residues were removed. A V3J clonotype was defined by an identical inferred V gene, J gene, and CDR3 amino acid sequence. To compute the percentage overlap between repertoires, the number of shared unique clonotypes was divided by the size of the smaller repertoire. Richness of each repertoire was evaluated using RTK rarefaction, the Chao1 estimator, and Recon v2.1 estimates of unobserved clonotypes. Generation probabilities for all TCRbeta clonotypes obtained by the gDNA method from a handful of donors were computed using OLGA. The immuneACCESS repertoire file appears here via TCRdb, limited to in-frame rearrangements. These files lack a portion of the clones; in checked studies, under half of the deficit traces to unresolved V genes, and the cause of the others is not known. V and J calls and clone size are given by that table; D and trimming were obtained from the DNA. Recorded for this sample are more than 2 million clones; about 93% of them occurred a single time. The leading ten clones occupy approximately 1.7% of the sample.

Taken from cysteine to phenylalanine, the CDR3 has 17 residues. Only the CDR3 region is kept as DNA, spanning 51 bases read in frame from base 1. Cut back by 0 bases and 5 bases, the V and J ends lie 19 bases apart. According to the germline V gene, CDR1 reads LGHNA and CDR2 reads YNFKEQ. CD8 naive samples were CD45RO-negative cells positively selected for CCR7, giving a CD45RA+CCR7+ population that excluded TemRA cells. Healthy HIV-negative adults with no recently reported acute infections or vaccinations were included as donors. Every donor was a Caucasian adult living in Nashville, Tennessee, USA. After blood collection by leukapheresis, PBMCs were isolated using Ficoll-Histopaque density gradient centrifugation and then cryopreserved in the vapor phase of liquid nitrogen. Analytical flow cytometry was used to check the purity and quantity of each magnetically sorted T cell population. Each sorted fraction had its genomic DNA isolated and then quantified by UV absorbance on a Nanodrop 2000c.

Remarks on this clone: What antigen it recognizes has not been identified. There are no base qualities to consult, and no much larger clone falls within one base.

The sequence came from a man younger than 30 in good health. Some clones in this sample may be carry-over from other donors' samples. The chain is encoded by TRBV4-2 joined to TRBJ2-5; 6 matching bases give a weak D call of TRBD2. Material: naive CD8+ T cells from PBMCs. What the cell subset or site label conveys for this sample: CD45RA+CCR7+. The nucleotides read TGTGCCAGCAGCCAAGATCGAAGGGAGGTAGGCAGGGAGACCCAGTACTTC. This gives the protein CASSQDRREVGRETQYF.